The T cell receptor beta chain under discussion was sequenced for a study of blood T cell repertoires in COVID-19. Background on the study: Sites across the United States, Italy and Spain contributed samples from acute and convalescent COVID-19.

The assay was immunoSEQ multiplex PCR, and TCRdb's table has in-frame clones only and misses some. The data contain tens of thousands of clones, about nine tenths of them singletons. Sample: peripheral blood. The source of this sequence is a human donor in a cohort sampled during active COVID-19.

The CDR3 nucleotides are TGCAGTGCTAGTCCCCACAACGGGTACAAAGCTTTCTTT. It encodes CSASPHNGYKAFF. This chain joins TRBV20-1 and TRBJ1-1; D gene unclear. The germline gives CDR1 DFQATT, CDR2 SNEGSKA (reference sequence). The CDR3 totals 13 residues. Trimming removed 3 bases at V and 9 bases at J, with 17 bases between.